This TCR beta chain was retrieved from a study of cytomegalovirus exposure and HLA in healthy donors. About the study: A later analysis reported the 130 or so validation repertoires used the same platform as the 666 first-cohort repertoires.

Only in-frame clones appear in the TCRdb table, and some are missing; sequencing was by immunoSEQ multiplex PCR. The sample records 82,000 or so clones, roughly 94% being singletons. CDR3 length equals 17 residues. Germline CDR1 SGDLS, CDR2 YYNGEE. Unmatched junction bases numbered 17, after V lost 4 bases and J lost 8 bases. This sequence joins TRBV9 and TRBJ2-1; the match to TRBD1 covers 8 bases. The receptor was derived from a young woman in good health and CMV-seronegative. The sample comprised PBMCs. The CDR3 spells CASSLRTGGKGWDEQFF. CDR3 DNA: TGTGCCAGCAGCCTCCGAACAGGGGGTAAAGGTTGGGATGAGCAGTTCTTC.